Shown below are 28 T cell receptor beta chains from a single sample sequenced in a study of graft-versus-host responses after intestinal transplantation (dated by TCRdb to about 2021). Library construction relied on the immunoSEQ multiplex PCR assay. Imported from immuneACCESS, the table was reduced by TCRdb to in-frame sequences with V and J called. These copies leave out some clones; in studies compared against another copy, an unresolved V gene accounts for under half, and the cause of the remainder is not known. In all, the sample holds some 41,000 clones, and about nine tenths of those were seen once. Less than 8.5% of the sample comes from the top ten. The sequences come from PBMCs, collected roughly 270 days after transplant. Receptors were obtained from a human patient who received an intestinal transplant, so some T cells may come from the graft donor.

The CDR3 loop reads CASSRDGYNYGYTF. CDR3 bases: TGTGCCAGCAGCAGGGACGGATATAACTATGGCTACACCTTC. This chain uses TRBV5-8 with TRBJ1-2; tentatively, D is TRBD1 (5 bases). CDR1 SGHTS and CDR2 YDEGEE come from the germline V gene. CDR3 size: 14 residues. Trimming took off 4 bases at V and 1 base at J, with 11 bases between the two ends.

In DNA, the CDR3 is TGTGCCAGCAGCCCCCGGGACTGGGCCTACGAGCAGTACTTC. This sequence encodes CASSPRDWAYEQYF. The rearrangement joins TRBV5-5 to TRBJ2-7, with a possible D match to TRBD2 (6 bases). The CDR3 sequence is 14 residues long. V lost 4 bases and J lost 2, with 13 bases in between. Germline V CDR1 and CDR2: SGHKS, YYEKEE (reference sequence).

The rearrangement uses TRBV19 and TRBJ2-2; 7 bases are a match to TRBD2. Germline V lookup: CDR1 LNHDA, CDR2 SQIVND (reference sequence). V shed 6 bases, J shed 4 bases, and the junction held 11 bases outside the gene matches. The CDR3 runs 16 residues. CDR3 sequence reads: CASRTGTAGITGELFF. In nucleotides, the CDR3 is TGTGCCAGTAGGACCGGTACAGCGGGGATCACCGGGGAGCTGTTTTTT.

The chain has TRBV5-1 and TRBJ2-3, with D maybe TRBD2 (6 bases). The CDR3 length is 14 residues. V lost 4 bases, J lost 1 base, and 10 bases lay in between. The germline CDR1 and CDR2 sequences are SGHRS and YFSETQ. CDR3 nucleotides: TGCGCCAGCAGCCCGTCGGGGGGCACAGATACGCAGTATTTT. It yields the protein CASSPSGGTDTQYF. The variable domain in full, completed from reference TRBV5-1 and TRBJ2-3, reads KAGVTQTPRYLIKTRGQQVTLSCSPISGHRSVSWYQQTPGQGLQFLFEYFSETQRNKGNFPGRFSGRQFSNSRSEMNVSTLELGDSALYLCASSPSGGTDTQYFGPGTRLTVL.

This chain joins TRBV6-1 and TRBJ1-1; D is perhaps TRBD1 (6 bases). The CDR3 is 15 amino acids. Germline CDR1 is MNHNS and CDR2 is SASEGT. Trimming removed 1 base at V and 0 bases at J, with 9 bases between. This CDR3 is CASSEDRGLNTEAFF. In DNA form, the CDR3 reads TGTGCCAGCAGTGAAGATCGGGGGCTGAACACTGAAGCTTTCTTT.

This sequence joins TRBV7-6 and TRBJ1-2; D not certain. The CDR3 consists of 15 residues. V shed 2 bases and J shed 4 bases, with 14 bases lying between them. Germline V CDR1 and CDR2: SGHVS, FNYEAQ. In nucleotides, the CDR3 is TGTGCCAGCAGCTTAAAGGACGGGATGGGCTATGGCTACACCTTC. Protein: CASSLKDGMGYGYTF.

This rearrangement joins TRBV29-1 to TRBJ2-3; D may be TRBD1 (6 bases). In germline, CDR1 is SQVTM, CDR2 ANQGSEA. The CDR3 runs 13 residues. The V end lost 6 bases, the J end lost 5 bases, and 15 bases lay between the germline ends. The CDR3 region has the DNA TGCAGCGTCGCAGGGGTGTGGGAAGATACGCAGTATTTT. It codes for CSVAGVWEDTQYF.

The chain employs TRBV7-9 and TRBJ1-6; no clear D. The germline CDR1 and CDR2 sequences are SEHNR and FQNEAQ (reference sequence). Trimming removed 5 bases from V and 2 bases from J, with 16 bases in between. This CDR3 contains 17 residues. The CDR3 coding sequence is TGTGCCAGCAGCATTACGGGGATACCCACCTATAATTCACCCCTCCACTTT. Translating it yields CASSITGIPTYNSPLHF.

The genes are TRBV12-5 and TRBJ1-4, with 9 bases that match TRBD1. The CDR3 has 14 amino acids. The ends lost 5 bases at V and 8 bases at J; junction bases unmatched: 6. CDR1 LGHNT and CDR2 FRNRAP come from the germline V gene. As DNA, the CDR3 is TGTGCTAGTGGTAAGGGACAGGGCGGCGAAAAACTGTTTTTT. Translation: CASGKGQGGEKLFF.

The chain uses TRBV7-9 and TRBJ1-1; no clear D. The CDR3 has 16 residues. Trimming left V 1 base short and J 0 bases short, with 12 bases between. Germline assignment: CDR1 SEHNR and CDR2 FQNEAQ (reference sequence). CDR3 region: CASSLGAAGMNTEAFF. The DNA for the CDR3 is TGTGCCAGCAGCTTAGGGGCAGCCGGTATGAACACTGAAGCTTTCTTT. Full variable domain (outside the CDR3, taken from reference TRBV7-9 and TRBJ1-1): DTGVSQNPRHKITKRGQNVTFRCDPISEHNRLYWYRQTLGQGPEFLTYFQNEAQLEKSRLLSDRFSAERPKGSFSTLEIQRTEQGDSAMYLCASSLGAAGMNTEAFFGQGTRLTVV.

This chain joins TRBV2 and TRBJ1-2; a weak D match, TRBD1 (6 bases). Trimming shortened V by 7 bases and J by 5 bases, and 20 bases separated the two germline ends. Germline V lookup: CDR1 SNHLY, CDR2 FYNNEI. This CDR3 is built from 15 residues. CDR3 loop: CASNRDTAVGYGYTF. CDR3 bases: TGTGCCAGCAATCGGGACACTGCCGTTGGGTATGGCTACACCTTC.

The chain employs TRBV20-1 and TRBJ1-2; D ambiguous. V lost 6 bases and J lost 4, with 9 bases in between. Germline assignment: CDR1 DFQATT and CDR2 SNEGSKA (reference sequence). CDR3 length: 11 residues. The CDR3 bases are TGCAGTGCCAGTCCCGGCTATGGCTACACCTTC. This sequence encodes CSASPGYGYTF.

This clone was counted a single time. This CDR3 is CASSLGSDLYGYTF. CDR3 coding DNA: TGTGCCAGCAGCTTGGGTTCAGATCTTTATGGCTACACCTTC. The V call is TRBV5-4, the J call TRBJ1-2; D is ambiguous. The CDR3 covers 14 residues. Germline V gives CDR1 SGHNT, CDR2 YYREEE (reference sequence). The V end was cut by 0 bases, the J end by 5 bases, with 11 bases between.

The chain is built from TRBV5-1 and TRBJ2-7, with TRBD2 matching 10 bases. The CDR3 is 14 residues long. The germline gives CDR1 SGHRS, CDR2 YFSETQ. The trim removed 2 bases at V and 5 bases at J, leaving 4 bases unmatched. CDR3 protein: CASSLVAGGHEQYF. CDR3 in DNA: TGCGCCAGCAGCTTAGTAGCGGGGGGCCACGAGCAGTACTTC.

The chain recombines TRBV6-1 with TRBJ1-2; 9 bases line up with TRBD1. V shed 8 bases and J 4 bases; nucleotides not matched to a gene: 8. CDR3 length: 14 amino acids. Germline assignment: CDR1 MNHNS and CDR2 SASEGT. The CDR3 reads CASGLPDRGYGYTF. The CDR3 DNA reads TGTGCCAGCGGACTCCCGGACAGGGGCTATGGCTACACCTTC.

The chain recombines TRBV11-2 with TRBJ2-6; D remains unclear. The V end was cut by 8 bases, the J end by 1 base, with 9 bases between. This CDR3 spans 14 amino acids. In germline, CDR1 is SGHAT, CDR2 FQNNGV. The DNA for the CDR3 is TGTGCCAGCTCAATCCGTTCTGGGGCCAACGTCCTGACTTTC. Encoded protein: CASSIRSGANVLTF. The full variable domain, rest sourced from reference TRBV11-2 and TRBJ2-6, is EAGVAQSPRYKIIEKRQSVAFWCNPISGHATLYWYQQILGQGPKLLIQFQNNGVVDDSQLPKDRFSAERLKGVDSTLKIQPAKLEDSAVYLCASSIRSGANVLTFGAGSRLTVL.

The gene calls are TRBV6-1 and TRBJ1-2, with unresolved D. The CDR3 totals 13 residues. The germline V and J ends were trimmed by 5 bases and 2 bases, with 9 bases remaining between them. Germline CDR1 is MNHNS and CDR2 is SASEGT. Here the CDR3 DNA reads TGTGCCAGCAGTTATAGCAGGAACTATGGCTACACCTTC. Translated, it gives CASSYSRNYGYTF.

The J gene is TRBJ2-7, the V gene TRBV30; perhaps TRBD2 as D (6 bases). The CDR3 consists of 14 residues. Trimming removed 0 bases from V and 0 bases from J, with 9 bases in between. Germline-derived CDR1 and CDR2 are GTSNPN and SVGIG (reference sequence). This CDR3 is CAWSVAGLSYEQYF. CDR3 bases: TGTGCCTGGAGTGTTGCGGGGCTCTCCTACGAGCAGTACTTC.

This clone showed up just once. CDR3: CATSRASTGLGTF. The DNA for the CDR3 is TGTGCCACCAGCAGAGCCAGTACAGGATTGGGCACCTTC. The J gene is TRBJ1-2, the V gene TRBV15; a weak D match, TRBD1 (5 bases). Germline CDR1 reads LNHNV; CDR2 reads YYDKDF (reference sequence). The CDR3 spans 13 residues. The ends were cut back, 1 base at V and 13 bases at J, with 16 bases in the middle.

This clone turned up a few times. This chain joins TRBV2 and TRBJ2-3, with 13 bases fitting TRBD2. The CDR3 is made up of 14 amino acids. Germline lookup yields CDR1 SNHLY and CDR2 FYNNEI. Unmatched junction bases numbered 6, after V lost 8 bases and J lost 7 bases. CDR3 protein: CASGTSGGGNTQYF. CDR3 coding DNA: TGTGCCAGCGGAACTAGCGGGGGGGGGAATACGCAGTATTTT.

This rearrangement joins TRBV15 to TRBJ2-7, with 7 bases identical to TRBD2. Germline assignment: CDR1 LNHNV and CDR2 YYDKDF (reference sequence). This CDR3 has 13 residues. V lost 6 bases and J lost 3; bases outside the gene matches: 5. The CDR3 region is CATRPGGVYEQYF. CDR3 DNA sequence: TGTGCCACCAGGCCTGGGGGGGTCTACGAGCAGTACTTC.

The V gene is TRBV6-5, the J gene TRBJ1-2; 7 bases are a match to TRBD1. CDR3 length equals 15 residues. CDR1 and CDR2 (germline): MNHEY, SVGAGI. V was clipped by 5 bases and J by 4 bases; unmatched bases: 10. The CDR3 region has the DNA TGTGCCAGCAGTGTTTTTGGACAGGATTTCTATGGCTACACCTTC. It specifies CASSVFGQDFYGYTF.

This chain's CDR3 is CASSLGQAGIYGYTF. In DNA, the CDR3 is TGTGCCAGTAGCTTAGGACAGGCAGGAATCTATGGCTACACCTTC. This chain uses TRBV19 with TRBJ1-2; 7 bases map to TRBD1. This CDR3 has 15 residues. The V segment lost 6 bases and the J segment 4 bases; nucleotides outside the gene matches: 11. Germline V lookup: CDR1 LNHDA, CDR2 SQIVND (reference sequence).

Note on this clone: It differs at one base from a far larger clone, so likely a read error. The sample contains more than one DNA sequence encoding this CDR3. The chain uses TRBV18 and TRBJ1-2; 7 nucleotides align to TRBD1. Germline CDR1 and CDR2: KGHSH and LQKENI. The V and J ends lost 4 bases and 4 bases, in that order; junction bases with no gene match: 12. The CDR3 runs 16 residues. CDR3 in amino acids: CASSLDSGTDFYGYTF. In nucleotides, the CDR3 is TGTGCCAGCTCACTTGACTCCGGGACAGACTTCTATGGCTACACCTTC.

The rearrangement joins TRBV5-1 to TRBJ2-1; 7 bases align to TRBD2. Germline CDR1 reads SGHRS; CDR2 reads YFSETQ. Losses at the gene ends were 0 bases for V and 7 bases for J; bases not matched to a gene: 7. This CDR3 has 15 residues. The CDR3 here is CASSLDGLGRNEQFF. CDR3 bases: TGCGCCAGCAGCTTGGATGGACTAGGGCGAAATGAGCAGTTCTTC.

This clone was found once. V gene TRBV20-1 combines with J gene TRBJ1-1, with 7 bases that match TRBD1. In germline, CDR1 is DFQATT, CDR2 SNEGSKA (reference sequence). Trimming at V came to 3 bases and at J to 8 bases, leaving 0 bases not matched to a gene. The CDR3 runs 10 residues. The CDR3: CSARDREAFF. The CDR3 DNA reads TGCAGTGCTAGGGACAGGGAAGCTTTCTTT.

This clone was seen a handful of times. V and J are TRBV7-9 and TRBJ1-2; D is perhaps TRBD1 (6 bases). The V and J ends lost 5 bases and 8 bases respectively, with 15 bases between them. This CDR3 contains 13 residues. From germline, CDR1 is SEHNR and CDR2 FQNEAQ (reference sequence). The CDR3 here is CASSRDRLNGYTF. The CDR3 DNA follows: TGTGCCAGCAGCCGAGACAGGCTCAACGGCTACACCTTC.

This clone is a singleton in its sample. The chain has TRBV25-1 and TRBJ2-7, with D perhaps assigned TRBD1 or TRBD2 (6 bases each). The CDR3 has 14 amino acids. V lost 2 bases and J 0 bases, leaving 8 bases between the germline ends. CDR1 is MGHDK and CDR2 is SYGVNS in the germline V gene. CDR3 coding DNA: TGTGCCAGCAGTGAAGGAGGGGGCTCCTACGAGCAGTACTTC. Translating gives CASSEGGGSYEQYF.